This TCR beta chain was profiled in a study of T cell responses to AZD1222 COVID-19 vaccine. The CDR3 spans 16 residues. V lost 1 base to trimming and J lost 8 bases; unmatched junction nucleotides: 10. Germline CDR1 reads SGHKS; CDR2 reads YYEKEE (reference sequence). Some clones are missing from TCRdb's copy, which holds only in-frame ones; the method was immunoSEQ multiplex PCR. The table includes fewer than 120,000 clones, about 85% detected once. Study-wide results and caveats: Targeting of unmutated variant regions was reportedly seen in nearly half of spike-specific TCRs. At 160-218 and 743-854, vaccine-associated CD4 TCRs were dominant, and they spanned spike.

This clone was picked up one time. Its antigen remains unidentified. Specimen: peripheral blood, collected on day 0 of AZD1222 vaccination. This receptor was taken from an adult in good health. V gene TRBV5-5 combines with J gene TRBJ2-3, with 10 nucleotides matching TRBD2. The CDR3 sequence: CASSLKGTSDPGTQYF. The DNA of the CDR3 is TGTGCCAGCAGCTTGAAGGGGACTAGCGACCCGGGTACGCAGTATTTT.